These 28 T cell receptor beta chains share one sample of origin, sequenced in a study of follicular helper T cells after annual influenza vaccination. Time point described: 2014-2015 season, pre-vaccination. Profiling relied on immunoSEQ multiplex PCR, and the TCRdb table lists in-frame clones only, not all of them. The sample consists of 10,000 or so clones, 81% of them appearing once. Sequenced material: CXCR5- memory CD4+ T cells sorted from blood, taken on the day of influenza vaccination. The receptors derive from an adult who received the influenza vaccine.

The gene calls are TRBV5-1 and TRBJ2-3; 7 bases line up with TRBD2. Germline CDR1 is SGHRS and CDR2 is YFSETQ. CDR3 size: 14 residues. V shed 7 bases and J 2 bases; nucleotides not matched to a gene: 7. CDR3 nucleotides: TGCGCCAGCGGTTCCGGGGGGTACACAGATACGCAGTATTTT. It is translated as CASGSGGYTDTQYF.

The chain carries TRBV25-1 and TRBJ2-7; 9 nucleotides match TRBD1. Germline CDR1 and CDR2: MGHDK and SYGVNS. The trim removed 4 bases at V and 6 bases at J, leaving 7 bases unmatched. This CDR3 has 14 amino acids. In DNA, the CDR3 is TGTGCCAGCAGTGGCTGGGACAGGGCGCGCGAGCAGTACTTC. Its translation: CASSGWDRAREQYF.

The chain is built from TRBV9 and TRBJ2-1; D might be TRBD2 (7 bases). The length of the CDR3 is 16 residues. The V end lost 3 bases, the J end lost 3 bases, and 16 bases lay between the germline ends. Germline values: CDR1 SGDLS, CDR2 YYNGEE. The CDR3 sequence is CASSAGGGQFYNEQFF. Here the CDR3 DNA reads TGTGCCAGCAGCGCTGGCGGGGGACAATTCTACAATGAGCAGTTCTTC.

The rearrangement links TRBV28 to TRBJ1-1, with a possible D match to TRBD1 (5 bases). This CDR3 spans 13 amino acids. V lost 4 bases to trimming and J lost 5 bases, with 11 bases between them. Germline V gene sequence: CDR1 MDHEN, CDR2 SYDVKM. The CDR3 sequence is CASSSQGGTEAFF. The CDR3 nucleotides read TGTGCCAGCAGTTCCCAGGGCGGGACTGAAGCTTTCTTT.

CDR3 nucleotides: TGTGCCAGCAGCTTAGCGCTCTTATCGGCAGATACGCAGTATTTT. Amino acid sequence: CASSLALLSADTQYF. The J gene is TRBJ2-3, the V gene TRBV7-2; no definite D call. The CDR3 extends over 15 amino acids. From germline, CDR1 is SGHTA and CDR2 FQGNSA. Deletions cut 0 bases from V and 4 bases from J, with 11 bases between.

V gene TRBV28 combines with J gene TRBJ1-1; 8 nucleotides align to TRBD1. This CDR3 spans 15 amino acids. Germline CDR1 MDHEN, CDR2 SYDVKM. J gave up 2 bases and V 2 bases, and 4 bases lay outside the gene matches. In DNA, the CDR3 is TGTGCCAGCAGTTTAGGACCAGGGGGCAACACTGAAGCTTTCTTT. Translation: CASSLGPGGNTEAFF.

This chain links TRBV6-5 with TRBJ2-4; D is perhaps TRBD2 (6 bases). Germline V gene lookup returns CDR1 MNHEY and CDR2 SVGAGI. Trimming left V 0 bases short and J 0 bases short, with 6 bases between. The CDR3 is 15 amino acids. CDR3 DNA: TGTGCCAGCAGTTACTCTAGCGGAGCCAAAAACATTCAGTACTTC. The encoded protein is CASSYSSGAKNIQYF.

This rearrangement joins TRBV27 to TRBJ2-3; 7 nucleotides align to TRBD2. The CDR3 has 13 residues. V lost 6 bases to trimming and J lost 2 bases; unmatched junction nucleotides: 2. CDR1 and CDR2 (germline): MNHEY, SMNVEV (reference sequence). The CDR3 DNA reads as TGTGCCAGCAGCGGGGACTACACAGATACGCAGTATTTT. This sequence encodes CASSGDYTDTQYF.

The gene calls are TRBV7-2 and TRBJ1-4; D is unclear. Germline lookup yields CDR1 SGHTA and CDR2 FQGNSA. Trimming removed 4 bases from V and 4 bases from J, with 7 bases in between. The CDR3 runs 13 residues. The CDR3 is CASSSDGNEKLFF. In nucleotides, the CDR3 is TGTGCCAGCAGCTCCGATGGTAATGAAAAACTGTTTTTT.

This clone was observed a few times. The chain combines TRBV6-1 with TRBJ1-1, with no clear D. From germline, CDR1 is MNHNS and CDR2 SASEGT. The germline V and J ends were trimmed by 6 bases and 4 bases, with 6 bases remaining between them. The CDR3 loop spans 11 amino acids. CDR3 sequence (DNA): TGTGCCAGCAGCCGTCTCACTGAAGCTTTCTTT. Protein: CASSRLTEAFF.

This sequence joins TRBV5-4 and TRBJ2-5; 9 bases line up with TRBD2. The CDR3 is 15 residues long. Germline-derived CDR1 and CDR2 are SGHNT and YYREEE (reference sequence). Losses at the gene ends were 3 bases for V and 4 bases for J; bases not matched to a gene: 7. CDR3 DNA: TGTGCCAGCAGCTCCGGCGGGGGGGCGGGAGAGACCCAGTACTTC. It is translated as CASSSGGGAGETQYF. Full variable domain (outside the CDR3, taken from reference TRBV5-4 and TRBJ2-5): ETGVTQSPTHLIKTRGQQVTLRCSSQSGHNTVSWYQQALGQGPQFIFQYYREEENGRGNFPPRFSGLQFPNYSSELNVNALELDDSALYLCASSSGGGAGETQYFGPGTRLLVL.

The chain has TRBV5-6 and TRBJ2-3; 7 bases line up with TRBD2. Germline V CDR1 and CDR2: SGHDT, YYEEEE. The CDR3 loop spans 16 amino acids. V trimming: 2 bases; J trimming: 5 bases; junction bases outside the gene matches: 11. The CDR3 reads CASSLETSPFIDTQYF. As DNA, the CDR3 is TGTGCCAGCAGCTTAGAGACTAGCCCCTTCATAGATACGCAGTATTTT.

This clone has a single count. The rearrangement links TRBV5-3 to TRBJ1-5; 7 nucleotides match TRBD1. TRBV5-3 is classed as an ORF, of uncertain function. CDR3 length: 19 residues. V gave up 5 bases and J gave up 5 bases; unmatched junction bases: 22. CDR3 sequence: CARRVGGQKNTSCDQPQHF. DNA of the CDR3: TGTGCCAGAAGAGTCGGGGGACAGAAAAATACATCGTGCGATCAGCCCCAGCATTTT.

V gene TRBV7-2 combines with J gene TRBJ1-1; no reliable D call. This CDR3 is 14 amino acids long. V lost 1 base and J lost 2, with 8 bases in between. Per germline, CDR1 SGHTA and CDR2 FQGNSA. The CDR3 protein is CASSLVPGNTEAFF. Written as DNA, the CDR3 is TGTGCCAGCAGCTTAGTCCCGGGAAACACTGAAGCTTTCTTT.

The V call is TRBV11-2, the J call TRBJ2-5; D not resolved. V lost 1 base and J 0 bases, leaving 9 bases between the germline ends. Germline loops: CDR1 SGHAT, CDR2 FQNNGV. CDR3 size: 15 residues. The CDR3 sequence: CASSLAGFYQETQYF. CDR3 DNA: TGTGCCAGCAGCTTAGCGGGTTTTTACCAAGAGACCCAGTACTTC.

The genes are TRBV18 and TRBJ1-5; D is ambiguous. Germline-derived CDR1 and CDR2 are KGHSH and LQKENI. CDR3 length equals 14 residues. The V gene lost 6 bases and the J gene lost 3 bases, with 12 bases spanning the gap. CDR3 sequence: CASSTDGSNQPQHF. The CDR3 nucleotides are TGTGCCAGCTCCACGGACGGGTCCAATCAGCCCCAGCATTTT.

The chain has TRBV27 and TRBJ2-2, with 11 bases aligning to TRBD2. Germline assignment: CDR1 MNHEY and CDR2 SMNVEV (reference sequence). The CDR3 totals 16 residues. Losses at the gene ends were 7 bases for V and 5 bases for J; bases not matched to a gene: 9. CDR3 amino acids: CASKLLLAGDTGELFF. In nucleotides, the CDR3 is TGTGCCAGCAAATTACTACTAGCGGGAGATACCGGGGAGCTGTTTTTT.

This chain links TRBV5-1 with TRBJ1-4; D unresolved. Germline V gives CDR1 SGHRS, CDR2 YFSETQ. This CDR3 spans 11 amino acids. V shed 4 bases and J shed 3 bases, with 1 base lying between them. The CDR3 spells CASSPNEKLFF. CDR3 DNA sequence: TGCGCCAGCAGCCCTAATGAAAAACTGTTTTTT.

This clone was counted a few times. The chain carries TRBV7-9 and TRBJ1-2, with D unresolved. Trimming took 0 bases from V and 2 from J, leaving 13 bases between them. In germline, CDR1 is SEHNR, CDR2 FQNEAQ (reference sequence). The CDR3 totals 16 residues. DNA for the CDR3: TGTGCCAGCAGCTTAGCCCGGCAGAGTAACAACTATGGCTACACCTTC. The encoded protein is CASSLARQSNNYGYTF.

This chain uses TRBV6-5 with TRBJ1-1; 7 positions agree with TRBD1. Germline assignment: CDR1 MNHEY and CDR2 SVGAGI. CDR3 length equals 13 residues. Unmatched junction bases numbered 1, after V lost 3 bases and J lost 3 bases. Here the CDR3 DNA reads TGTGCCAGCAGTTATCAGGGGGACACTGAAGCTTTCTTT. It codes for CASSYQGDTEAFF.

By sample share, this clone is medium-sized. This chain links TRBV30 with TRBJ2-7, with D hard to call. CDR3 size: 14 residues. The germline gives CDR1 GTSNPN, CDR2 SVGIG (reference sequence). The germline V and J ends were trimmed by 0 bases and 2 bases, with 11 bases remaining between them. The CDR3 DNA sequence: TGTGCCTGGAGTGTACTGAGATCCCCCTACGAGCAGTACTTC. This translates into CAWSVLRSPYEQYF. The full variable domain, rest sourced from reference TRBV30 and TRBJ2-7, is SQTIHQWPATLVQPVGSPLSLECTVEGTSNPNLYWYRQAAGRGLQLLFYSVGIGQISSEVPQNLSASRPQDRQFILSSKKLLLSDSGFYLCAWSVLRSPYEQYFGPGTRLTVT.

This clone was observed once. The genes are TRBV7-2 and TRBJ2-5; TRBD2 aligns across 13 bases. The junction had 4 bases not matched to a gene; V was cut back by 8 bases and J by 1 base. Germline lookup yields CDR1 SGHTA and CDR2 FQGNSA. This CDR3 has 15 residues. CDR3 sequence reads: CASGLAGVPQETQYF. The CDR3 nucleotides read TGTGCCAGCGGACTAGCGGGGGTTCCCCAAGAGACCCAGTACTTC.

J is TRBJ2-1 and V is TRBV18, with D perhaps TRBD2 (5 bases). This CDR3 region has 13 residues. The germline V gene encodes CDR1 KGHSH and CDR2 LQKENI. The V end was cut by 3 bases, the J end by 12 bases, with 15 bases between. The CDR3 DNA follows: TGTGCCAGCTCACCCTCCGTAGAGGGCGGGCAGTTCTTC. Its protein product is CASSPSVEGGQFF.

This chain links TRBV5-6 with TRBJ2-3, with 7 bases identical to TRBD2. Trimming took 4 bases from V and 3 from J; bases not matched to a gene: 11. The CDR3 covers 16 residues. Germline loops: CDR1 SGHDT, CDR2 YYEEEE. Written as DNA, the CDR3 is TGTGCCAGCAGCCGCCTAGCCGGAGCGGGGACAGATACGCAGTATTTT. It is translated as CASSRLAGAGTDTQYF.

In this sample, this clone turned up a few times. The CDR3 DNA reads as TGTGCCAGCAGCTTTGGGTCGGAGGAGACCCAGTACTTC. It codes for CASSFGSEETQYF. This sequence joins TRBV7-3 and TRBJ2-5; the D is unclear. This CDR3 region has 13 residues. Germline V lookup: CDR1 SGHTA, CDR2 FQGTGA. Trimming stripped 3 bases from V and 5 bases from J, with 10 bases between.

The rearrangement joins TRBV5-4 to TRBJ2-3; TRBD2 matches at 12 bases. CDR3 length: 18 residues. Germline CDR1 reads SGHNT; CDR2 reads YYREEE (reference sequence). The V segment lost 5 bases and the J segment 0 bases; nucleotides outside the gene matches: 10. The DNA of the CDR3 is TGTGCCAGCAGGATTAGGACTAGCGGGGCCTTTAGCACAGATACGCAGTATTTT. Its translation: CASRIRTSGAFSTDTQYF.

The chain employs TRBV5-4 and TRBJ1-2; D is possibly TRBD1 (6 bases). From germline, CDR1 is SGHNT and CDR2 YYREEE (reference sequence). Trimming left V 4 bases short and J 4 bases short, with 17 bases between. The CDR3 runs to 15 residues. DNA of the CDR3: TGTGCCAGCAGCGTCGATCAGGGGCGGGCCTATGGCTACACCTTC. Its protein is CASSVDQGRAYGYTF.

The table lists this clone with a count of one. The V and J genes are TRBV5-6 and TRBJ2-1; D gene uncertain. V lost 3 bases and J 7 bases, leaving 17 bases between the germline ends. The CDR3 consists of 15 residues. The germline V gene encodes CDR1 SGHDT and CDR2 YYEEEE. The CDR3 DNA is TGTGCCAGCAGCTACTACAAGGGTCGTTTGAATGAGCAGTTCTTC. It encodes CASSYYKGRLNEQFF.